The clone carrying this TCR beta chain was seen more than once but under ten times. The data were obtained in a study of T cells after yellow fever vaccination. TCRdb re-called the 5' RACE reads through MiXCR, storing one row per CDR3 protein. This table holds hundreds of thousands of distinct CDR3 sequences, about 13% found once. The material was PBMCs, obtained on the day of the yellow fever booster vaccination. The clonotype was recovered from a man under 40 who received the YFV17D yellow fever vaccine.

The CDR3 DNA sequence: TGTGCCAGCAGCCCTAGCGGGAGGGACACAGATACGCAGTATTTT. The encoded protein is CASSPSGRDTDTQYF. The V gene is TRBV7-9, the J gene TRBJ2-3, with 12 bases lining up with TRBD2. The length of the CDR3 is 15 residues. V lost 5 bases and J lost 2; bases outside the gene matches: 2. CDR1 is SEHNR, CDR2 FQNEAQ, per germline (reference sequence).